This T cell receptor beta chain was retrieved from a study of shared clonotypes between healthy human individuals. Study results and limitations: Non-shared clonotypes were found to have lower generation probabilities than the clonotypes that were shared by all four of the sorted-subset donors.

V lost 3 bases to trimming and J lost 8 bases; unmatched junction nucleotides: 4. The CDR3 has 12 amino acids. Germline V CDR1 and CDR2: SGHNT, YYREEE (reference sequence). As regards this clone: Its antigen is currently unknown.

The authors' processing: With immunoSEQ giving junction-only sequences and no quality scores, filtering differed. Assay: immunoSEQ multiplex PCR; the TCRdb copy retains only in-frame clones and omits some. V and J calls and clone size are given by that table; D and trimming were obtained from the DNA. Of some 900,000 clones in the sample, over 60% are singletons; the top ten hold approximately 1.5%. The V gene is TRBV5-4, the J gene TRBJ1-2, with TRBD1 identical over 7 bases. Sequences were obtained from memory CD4+ T cells sorted from blood. Sample subset: CD45RA-negative fraction. The receptor was derived from a man aged 18 to 29 in good health. Here the CDR3 DNA reads TGTGCCAGCAGCTATGACAGGGTCGGCTACACCTTC. Translation: CASSYDRVGYTF.